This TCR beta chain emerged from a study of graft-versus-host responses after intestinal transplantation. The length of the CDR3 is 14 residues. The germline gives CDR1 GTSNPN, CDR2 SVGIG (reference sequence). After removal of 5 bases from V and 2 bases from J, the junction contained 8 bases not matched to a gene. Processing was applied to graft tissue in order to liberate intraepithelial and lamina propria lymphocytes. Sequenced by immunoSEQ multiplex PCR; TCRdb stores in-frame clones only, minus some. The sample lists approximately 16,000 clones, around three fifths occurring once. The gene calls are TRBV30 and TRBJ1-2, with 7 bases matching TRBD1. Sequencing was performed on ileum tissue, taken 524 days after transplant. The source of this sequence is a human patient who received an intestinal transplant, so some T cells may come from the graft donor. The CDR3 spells CAWDRDSENYGYTF. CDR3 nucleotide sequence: TGTGCCTGGGATCGGGACAGCGAAAACTATGGCTACACCTTC.